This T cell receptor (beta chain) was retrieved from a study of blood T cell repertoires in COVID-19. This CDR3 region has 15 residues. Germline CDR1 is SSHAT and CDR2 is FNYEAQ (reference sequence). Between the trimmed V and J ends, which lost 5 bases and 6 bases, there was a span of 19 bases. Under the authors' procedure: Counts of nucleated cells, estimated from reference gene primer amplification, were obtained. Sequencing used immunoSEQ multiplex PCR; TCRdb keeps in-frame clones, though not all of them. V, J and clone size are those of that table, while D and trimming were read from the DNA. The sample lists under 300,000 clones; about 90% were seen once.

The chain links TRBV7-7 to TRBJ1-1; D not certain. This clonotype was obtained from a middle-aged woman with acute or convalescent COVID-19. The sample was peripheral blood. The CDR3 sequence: CASSPSMGGMAEAFF. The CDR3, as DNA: TGTGCCAGCAGCCCTAGCATGGGCGGAATGGCTGAAGCTTTCTTT.